This T cell receptor beta chain came from a study of T cells in Graves' hyperthyroidism and ophthalmopathy. The V and J ends lost 5 bases and 0 bases respectively, with 14 bases between them. The CDR3 runs 15 residues. The germline V gene has CDR1 MNHEY and CDR2 SMNVEV (reference sequence). Study-level results: Most thyroid clonotypes with frequency above 0.001 were detected in blood.

At least 3 on the Clinical Activity Score was recorded for ophthalmopathy patients, who also had NOSPECS grade at least 4 and duration under 3 months. Uncontrolled infection, other autoimmune disease, pregnancy or lactation excluded patients. This clonotype was seen repeatedly, ten times or more. Its antigen is as yet unknown. What was amplified from RNA transcripts were TCR beta CDR3 regions. A set of HTBI primers served as the primers for a first-round RT-PCR of the TCR CDR3. TCRdb used MiXCR to reprocess the multiplex PCR reads, holding one entry per CDR3 protein. The table shows fewer than 750,000 distinct CDR3 sequences, with roughly 14% occurring only once.

The chain uses TRBV27 and TRBJ2-7; the D gene is possibly TRBD2 (6 bases). Sequenced sample: blood. The source is a woman between 35 and 50 years old with Graves' ophthalmopathy. The CDR3 DNA follows: TGTGCCAGCAGTCGGGAAGCGGGCCCCTCCTACGAGCAGTACTTC. Its protein is CASSREAGPSYEQYF.